This TCR beta chain was found in a study of cytomegalovirus exposure and HLA in healthy donors. As for the study in general: Prior work identified some 120 million unique TCR beta sequences in approximately 200 million T cells. Whole-study results and caveats: CMV serostatus stood as the only immune exposure information on hand. A later analysis reportedly found fewer N-insertions in an Asian-associated ancestry cluster than the roughly 670-donor mean. Later examination showed HLA-associated TCR beta chains had greater clonal expansion than equally common others.

Notes on this clone: Its antigen remains unidentified.

The PCR used 60 Vbeta and 13 Jbeta primers. The data were produced by immunoSEQ multiplex PCR, yet TCRdb's version contains in-frame clones alone and is incomplete. The table lists around 200,000 clones, roughly 84% of them singletons. The CDR3 has 12 residues. Germline assignment: CDR1 MDHEN and CDR2 SYDVKM. Deletions cut 8 bases from V and 7 bases from J, with 15 bases between. The rearrangement links TRBV28 to TRBJ2-7; D might be TRBD2 (5 bases). The sequenced material came from PBMCs. The receptor was derived from a man aged 50 or older in good health and CMV-seronegative. This chain's CDR3 is CASSGLSWEQYF. In nucleotides, the CDR3 is TGTGCCAGCTCCGGACTCTCCTGGGAGCAGTACTTC.